Listed below are T cell receptor beta chains from one sample, sequenced in a study of cytomegalovirus exposure and HLA in healthy donors. Using immunoSEQ multiplex PCR, the repertoire was profiled, and TCRdb retains in-frame clones only, with some absent. This sample yields roughly 100,000 clones, of which approximately 86% are seen a single time; 6% to 7.5% belongs to the top ten. What was sequenced was PBMCs. These receptors were obtained from a young man in good health and CMV-seronegative. Both conserved end residues are part of each CDR3. Each record gives: J gene, clone size, D gene, V gene, CDR3 protein, CDR3 DNA. A D gene is named only where the DNA matches it firmly. Size is stated for part of the rows, as once, few or many counts, or as a class when the clone is expanded.

j_gene: TRBJ2-3; abundance: NA; d_gene: TRBD2; v_gene: TRBV5-1; CDR3aa: CASSRGSGTSGRAIDTQYF; CDR3nt: TGCGCCAGCAGCCGCGGGTCCGGGACTAGCGGGAGGGCCATAGATACGCAGTATTTT
j_gene: TRBJ1-2; abundance: once; d_gene: NA; v_gene: TRBV7-8; CDR3aa: CASSLVQGNYGYTF; CDR3nt: TGTGCCAGCAGCTTAGTACAGGGAAACTATGGCTACACCTTC
j_gene: TRBJ2-3; abundance: NA; d_gene: NA; v_gene: TRBV29-1; CDR3aa: CSVCIGACGSTDTQYF; CDR3nt: TGCAGCGTTTGTATAGGCGCCTGCGGGAGCACAGATACGCAGTATTTT
j_gene: TRBJ1-1; abundance: NA; d_gene: TRBD1; v_gene: TRBV7-2; CDR3aa: CASSLRQGSEAFF; CDR3nt: TGTGCCAGCAGCTTAAGACAGGGCAGTGAAGCTTTCTTT
j_gene: TRBJ1-1; abundance: NA; d_gene: NA; v_gene: TRBV5-4; CDR3aa: CASSDTGTGGTEAFF; CDR3nt: TGTGCCAGCAGCGACACTGGTACCGGGGGCACTGAAGCTTTCTTT
j_gene: TRBJ2-1; abundance: NA; d_gene: NA; v_gene: TRBV5-1; CDR3aa: CASSFLGVGYNEQFF; CDR3nt: TGCGCCAGCAGCTTCTTAGGGGTCGGGTACAATGAGCAGTTCTTC
j_gene: TRBJ1-1; abundance: once; d_gene: NA; v_gene: TRBV19; CDR3aa: CASSITENTEAFF; CDR3nt: TGTGCCAGTAGTATTACAGAGAACACTGAAGCTTTCTTT
j_gene: TRBJ2-5; abundance: few; d_gene: TRBD2; v_gene: TRBV7-2; CDR3aa: CASIKSSGRGGTQYF; CDR3nt: TGTGCCAGCATAAAGTCTAGCGGGAGGGGGGGGACCCAGTACTTC
j_gene: TRBJ1-3; abundance: NA; d_gene: TRBD1; v_gene: TRBV25-1; CDR3aa: CASSDPGTDRNTIYF; CDR3nt: TGTGCCAGCAGTGATCCAGGGACAGATAGAAACACCATATATTTT
j_gene: TRBJ2-7; abundance: NA; d_gene: TRBD2; v_gene: TRBV7-2; CDR3aa: CASSLAGLAPEQYF; CDR3nt: TGTGCCAGCAGCTTAGCAGGACTAGCGCCCGAGCAGTACTTC
j_gene: TRBJ2-7; abundance: NA; d_gene: NA; v_gene: TRBV14; CDR3aa: CASSQVAVMSYEQYF; CDR3nt: TGTGCCAGCAGCCAGGTAGCGGTTATGTCCTACGAGCAGTACTTC
j_gene: TRBJ2-3; abundance: NA; d_gene: NA; v_gene: TRBV11-2; CDR3aa: CASSPAAGQVDTQYF; CDR3nt: TGTGCCAGCAGCCCGGCGGCGGGGCAGGTAGATACGCAGTATTTT
j_gene: TRBJ1-5; abundance: few; d_gene: TRBD1; v_gene: TRBV30; CDR3aa: CAWGTGSHQPQHF; CDR3nt: TGTGCCTGGGGGACAGGGAGCCATCAGCCCCAGCATTTT
j_gene: TRBJ2-7; abundance: NA; d_gene: TRBD2; v_gene: TRBV6-5; CDR3aa: CASSPSGRGVYEQYF; CDR3nt: TGTGCCAGCAGTCCTAGCGGGCGTGGGGTGTACGAGCAGTACTTC
j_gene: TRBJ2-2; abundance: once; d_gene: TRBD2; v_gene: TRBV7-9; CDR3aa: CASSFPLAGGTYTGELFF; CDR3nt: TGTGCCAGCAGCTTTCCTTTAGCGGGAGGGACCTACACCGGGGAGCTGTTTTTT
j_gene: TRBJ2-7; abundance: NA; d_gene: NA; v_gene: TRBV6-1; CDR3aa: CASIGAFSYEQYF; CDR3nt: TGTGCCAGCATAGGGGCTTTCTCCTACGAGCAGTACTTC
j_gene: TRBJ1-5; abundance: NA; d_gene: NA; v_gene: TRBV6-5; CDR3aa: CASSYSTGNQPQHF; CDR3nt: TGTGCCAGCAGTTACTCGACGGGGAATCAGCCCCAGCATTTT
j_gene: TRBJ1-1; abundance: NA; d_gene: NA; v_gene: TRBV9; CDR3aa: CASTSLGTEAFF; CDR3nt: TGTGCCAGCACCTCCCTAGGCACTGAAGCTTTCTTT
j_gene: TRBJ1-2; abundance: NA; d_gene: TRBD1; v_gene: TRBV28; CDR3aa: CASSLLGGGDYGYTF; CDR3nt: TGTGCCAGCAGTTTACTCGGAGGGGGCGACTATGGCTACACCTTC
j_gene: TRBJ2-7; abundance: NA; d_gene: NA; v_gene: TRBV7-8; CDR3aa: CASGRQAYEQYF; CDR3nt: TGTGCCAGCGGCCGACAGGCCTACGAGCAGTACTTC
j_gene: TRBJ2-7; abundance: NA; d_gene: TRBD1; v_gene: TRBV19; CDR3aa: CASSIRQGPYEQYF; CDR3nt: TGTGCCAGTAGTATAAGACAGGGCCCATACGAGCAGTACTTC
j_gene: TRBJ2-7; abundance: NA; d_gene: NA; v_gene: TRBV5-4; CDR3aa: CASSLDRTGLYEQYF; CDR3nt: TGTGCCAGCAGCTTGGACCGAACAGGCCTCTACGAGCAGTACTTC
j_gene: TRBJ2-7; abundance: NA; d_gene: TRBD1; v_gene: TRBV5-1; CDR3aa: CASSPERDRGYEQYF; CDR3nt: TGCGCCAGCAGCCCGGAGAGGGACAGGGGCTACGAGCAGTACTTC
j_gene: TRBJ1-5; abundance: NA; d_gene: TRBD1; v_gene: TRBV28; CDR3aa: CASTTKRGGDQPQHF; CDR3nt: TGTGCCAGCACGACGAAACGAGGGGGCGATCAGCCCCAGCATTTT
j_gene: TRBJ2-7; abundance: NA; d_gene: NA; v_gene: TRBV7-9; CDR3aa: CSSSWGPNTYEQYF; CDR3nt: TGTTCCAGCAGTTGGGGGCCAAATACCTACGAGCAGTACTTC